The 8 T cell receptor beta chains below were found in one sample sequenced in a study of tumor-infiltrating lymphocytes in primary liver carcinoma. RNA was extracted from whole blood without cell sorting, alongside germline DNA. Total RNA (approximately 500 ng) served as template for TCR beta cDNA synthesis primed by a constant-region primer. Libraries covering TCR beta were generated through three nested multiplex PCR rounds (using a slightly modified ARM-PCR). Amplification in the first two PCR rounds was performed using TRBV1-TRBV30 forward primers and a C-beta reverse primer for about 10 cycles each. TCRdb re-called the multiplex PCR reads with MiXCR, one entry per CDR3 protein. This table holds about 180,000 distinct CDR3 sequences, roughly three fifths found once. The sequencing input was peripheral blood. The source of these receptors is a man in his forties with primary liver carcinoma and hepatitis B virus infection.

For this clonotype: The germline gene is not matched at one end of the junction; a read error may be the cause. The V gene is TRBV4-1, the J gene TRBJ2-7; D ambiguous. CDR1 is MGHRA, CDR2 YSYEKL, per germline. This CDR3 region has 16 residues. Here the CDR3 reads CACSPSNDIPPREQYF. Written as DNA, the CDR3 is TGCGCCTGCAGCCCATCAAACGACATCCCTCCGAGGGAGCAGTACTTC.

As concerns this clonotype: A junction boundary mismatches the germline segment, possibly from a read error. The chain uses TRBV11-2 and TRBJ2-3; D is ambiguous. CDR3 length equals 13 residues. Germline CDR1 SGHAT, CDR2 FQNNGV. The CDR3 nucleotides read TGTGCTAGCATGTCCCCTGGGACAGATACGCAGTATTTT. Translation gives CASMSPGTDTQYF.

With regard to this clonotype: Germline and junction disagree at one end, which may indicate a read error. The CDR3 here is CVSSQARDTEAFF. In DNA, the CDR3 is TGTGTCAGCAGCCAAGCTCGGGACACTGAAGCTTTCTTT. This chain links TRBV4-2 with TRBJ1-1; no clear D. Germline CDR1 is LGHNA and CDR2 is YNFKEQ. The CDR3 has 13 residues.

On this clonotype: Given the absence of the conserved phenylalanine or tryptophan at the CDR3 end, a read error is likely. The rearrangement joins TRBV11-2 to TRBJ2-7; no reliable D call. The CDR3 runs 12 residues. V was shortened by 9 bases and J by 6 bases, with 15 bases between the two germline ends. Germline CDR1 SGHAT, CDR2 FQNNGV. For the CDR3, the DNA is TGTGCCAGTACCTCGTTGCAGGTCGAGCAGTACTCC. Translating gives CASTSLQVEQYS.

V and J are TRBV12-3 or TRBV12-4 and TRBJ1-5, with 8 nucleotides matching TRBD1. V trimming: 7 bases; J trimming: 7 bases; junction bases outside the gene matches: 9. This CDR3 comprises 14 residues. The CDR3 sequence is CASTDDRGWQPQHF. CDR3 nucleotide sequence: TGTGCCAGCACCGACGACAGGGGTTGGCAGCCCCAGCATTTT.

The chain couples TRBV2 to TRBJ2-1; 9 bases line up with TRBD1. Trimming cost V 6 bases and J 3 bases; bases outside gene matches: 12. Germline lookup yields CDR1 SNHLY and CDR2 FYNNEI. There are 17 residues in the CDR3. CDR3 sequence reads: CASSDSEGQGIYNEQFF. CDR3 DNA sequence: TGTGCCAGCAGCGATTCAGAGGGACAGGGTATCTACAATGAGCAGTTCTTC.

This clonotype was seen only a few times. The J gene is TRBJ1-1, the V gene TRBV12-3 or TRBV12-4, with 9 bases lining up with TRBD1. The CDR3 consists of 14 residues. Losses at the gene ends were 7 bases for V and 3 bases for J; bases not matched to a gene: 6. DNA of the CDR3: TGTGCCAGCATTCAGGACAGGGGAGACACTGAAGCTTTCTTT. Residues: CASIQDRGDTEAFF.

Turning to this clonotype: This is likely a read error, given that the CDR3 carries no conserved phenylalanine or tryptophan at its end. The CDR3, as DNA: TGTGCCAGCAGTTTGGGGGCGGTGGATGAGCAGTTCTTA. It encodes CASSLGAVDEQFL. J is TRBJ2-1 and V is TRBV6-5; tentatively, D is TRBD1 (6 bases). V lost 4 bases and J lost 8, with 12 bases in between. The V gene's germline CDR1 is MNHEY and CDR2 SVGAGI. The CDR3 totals 13 residues.